This T cell receptor beta chain was captured by sequencing in a study of Graves' ophthalmopathy and Graves' hyperthyroidism (dated by TCRdb to between 2017 and 2018). Study-level background: Peripheral blood samples were taken at the time of initial diagnosis, before any treatment was given. T-cell repertoires of thyroid tissue and blood were compared in over five hyperthyroidism patients. The independent validation cohort included 18 to 20 hyperthyroidism patients plus 17 patients who later progressed from hyperthyroidism to ophthalmopathy. TCR beta repertoire signatures were used to distinguish Graves' ophthalmopathy from Graves' hyperthyroidism and to predict progression to ophthalmopathy. To explore V-J signatures that separate ophthalmopathy from hyperthyroidism, a discovery set of about a hundred patients was enrolled, consisting of more than 40 with ophthalmopathy and roughly 59 with stable hyperthyroidism. In total, approximately 130 blood samples were TCR-sequenced: approximately 42 ophthalmopathy, approximately 75 hyperthyroidism and approximately 17 hyperthyroidism-to-ophthalmopathy patients. After sampling, hyperthyroidism patients received methimazole starting at 30 mg daily, and ophthalmopathy patients received high-dose intravenous methylprednisolone. What the work shows at the level of the full study, not this receptor alone: In validation, the model predicted ophthalmopathy progression with 55% to 71% sensitivity and roughly 78% specificity; approximately 12 predicted patients were CT-confirmed with GO in a median of about 7.1 months. Most of the expanded thyroid clonotypes with a frequency above 0.001 were also detected in blood, and it was suggested that the thyroid immune response may be reflected by blood repertoires. The 13-signature model separated ophthalmopathy from stable hyperthyroidism with approximately 85% sensitivity and 81% to 82% specificity in cross-validation, and 80%/75% in the test set. No statistical method was used to set the sample size in advance, and the investigators knew which group each participant was assigned to.

Measured from the cysteine to the phenylalanine, the CDR3 is 13 residues long. Only the CDR3 DNA stays, 39 bases, in frame from base 1. V is cut by 0 bases and J by 9 bases, and the space between the germline ends is 10 bases. CDR1 and CDR2, per the germline V gene, are SNHLY and FYNNEI. As regards this clonotype: It has no known antigen specificity. No base quality information exists; no much larger clone differs at one position.

TCR beta CDR3 regions were amplified from RNA transcripts for repertoire sequencing. The first round of RT-PCR was done with HTBI primers and the Qiagen OneStep RT-PCR kit, and was followed by a second round of multiplex PCR, then size selection and purification. Sequencing of the libraries was carried out on an Illumina HiSeq2000 in paired-end mode with 100 bp reads. The published analysis was carried out like this. SOAPnuke was used to process the reads, removing any read that contained adapters or uncalled bases, had a mean Phred below 15, or lacked an exact match to the constant primer or identifier. COPE v1.2.5 was used to merge high-quality paired reads. Each unique nucleotide sequence was defined as a clonotype, and clonotypes were aligned to IMGT TRB V, D and J references with MiTCR v1.1. The analysis was limited to V-J combinations with a frequency above 0.0001, which together covered more than 98% of repertoires. For each V-J combination, a TCR clonal expansion and chaos score was defined as F50 clonal expansion divided by the chaos observed in the TCRdist matrix. Welch's t-statistics and random forest were used to reduce features to 13 V-J combinations, which were fed into a naive Bayes classifier. The Morisita-Horn index was used to measure how similar the thyroid and blood repertoires were. The public reads were reprocessed in TCRdb via fastp at Q25 and MiXCR, keeping in-frame beta chains. Every distinct CDR3 protein forms one entry, paired with its most common genes and DNA. Here the V and J calls rest on TCRdb's processing, not on the authors' analysis. This sample gives hundreds of thousands of distinct CDR3 sequences in total; roughly two fifths of them show up just once. The ten largest clones take up more than 2.5% of the sample.

The ophthalmopathy patients had moderately to severely active disease, with a Clinical Activity Score of 3 or higher, a NOSPECS grade of 4 or higher, and a disease duration of less than 3 months. Patients were excluded if they had other autoimmune diseases, uncontrolled infections, pregnancy or lactation. Clinical symptoms, serum thyroxine, TRAb, thyroid ultrasound and orbital computed tomography formed the basis of the diagnosis. Ficoll-Paque density gradient centrifugation was used to isolate PBMCs from around 10 ml of fresh peripheral blood. Total RNA was extracted using Trizol reagent, and RNA quality was checked on an Agilent 2100 Bioanalyzer.

Recombination connected TRBV2 to TRBJ2-3, with the D gene not clear enough to name. This sequence originates from an adult man with Graves' ophthalmopathy. Material: peripheral blood. The CDR3 is CASSEAREGTQYF. The nucleotide sequence is given as TGTGCCAGCAGTGAAGCCAGAGAAGGCACGCAGTATTTT. Full variable domain (CDR3 extended with the reference TRBV2 and TRBJ2-3 proteins): EPEVTQTPSHQVTQMGQEVILRCVPISNHLYFYWYRQILGQKVEFLVSFYNNEISEKSEIFDDQFSVERPDGSNFTLKIRSTKLEDSAMYFCASSEAREGTQYFGPGTRLTVL.